This is a list of T cell receptor beta chains from one sample in a study of T cell responses to AZD1222 COVID-19 vaccine. This table comes from immunoSEQ multiplex PCR, and its TCRdb copy is limited to in-frame clones, with some not included. Of about 57,000 clones listed, 85% are singletons. Here the sequenced sample was peripheral blood, taken on day 0 of AZD1222 vaccination. The receptors originated from an adult in good health. Both conserved end residues are part of each CDR3. The order of the fields is CDR3 protein, CDR3 DNA, clone size, J gene, D gene, V gene. The D gene is left open where the match is weak. The size field is filled for only some rows; it gives once, few, many or a size class.

CASSRWGAVRMNTEAFF TGCGCCAGCAGCCGCTGGGGGGCAGTACGAATGAACACTGAAGCTTTCTTT NA TRBJ1-1 NA TRBV5-1
CASSSPGQGALEQYF TGTGCCAGCAGTTCCCCGGGACAGGGGGCCCTCGAGCAGTACTTC NA TRBJ2-7 TRBD1 TRBV27
CASSLFGGPYEQYF TGTGCCAGCAGCTTGTTTGGGGGCCCCTACGAGCAGTACTTC NA TRBJ2-7 NA TRBV5-6
CASTSLTGEGLVYGYTF TGCGCCAGCACTAGCTTGACAGGCGAGGGTTTGGTATATGGCTACACCTTC NA TRBJ1-2 NA TRBV5-1
CASSLYGEQYF TGTGCCAGCAGCTTATACGGCGAGCAGTACTTC NA TRBJ2-7 NA TRBV7-8
CASSIRPGGRFYNEQFF TGTGCCAGCAGCATACGACCGGGGGGCAGGTTTTACAATGAGCAGTTCTTC NA TRBJ2-1 NA TRBV14
CASSDLQGNQPQHF TGTGCCAGCAGTGATCTACAGGGTAATCAGCCCCAGCATTTT NA TRBJ1-5 NA TRBV6-1
CASSDRVIGYTF TGTGCCAGCAGTGACAGGGTCATAGGCTACACCTTC NA TRBJ1-2 NA TRBV2
CAWSAGFGYGYTF TGTGCCTGGAGCGCCGGGTTTGGCTATGGCTACACCTTC NA TRBJ1-2 NA TRBV30
CASSPQSGLVDYGYTF TGCGCCAGCAGCCCACAGAGTGGTCTAGTCGACTATGGCTACACCTTC NA TRBJ1-2 NA TRBV5-1
CATSKDAGELFF TGTGCCACCAGTAAGGACGCCGGGGAGCTGTTTTTT NA TRBJ2-2 NA TRBV24-1
CATETGQGYTQPQHF TGTGCCACCGAAACGGGACAGGGGTATACTCAGCCCCAGCATTTT NA TRBJ1-5 TRBD1 TRBV15
CASSPGFTDTQYF TGTGCCAGCTCACCAGGGTTCACAGATACGCAGTATTTT NA TRBJ2-3 NA TRBV18
CATSVGQGLVSSYNEQFF TGTGCCACCAGTGTGGGACAGGGGTTGGTCAGCTCCTACAATGAGCAGTTCTTC few TRBJ2-1 TRBD1 TRBV24-1
CASSESTGQGVGGEAFF TGCGCCAGCAGTGAGTCGACGGGACAGGGAGTTGGGGGTGAAGCTTTCTTT NA TRBJ1-1 TRBD1 TRBV10-1
CASSWRQGAIAKNIQYF TGTGCCAGCAGCTGGCGACAGGGGGCTATCGCCAAAAACATTCAGTACTTC NA TRBJ2-4 TRBD1 TRBV7-3
CASTLSGGRETQYF TGTGCCAGTACCCTCAGTGGGGGAAGAGAGACCCAGTACTTC NA TRBJ2-5 NA TRBV19
CASSVSGLRNTIYF TGTGCCAGCAGCGTTTCAGGGTTGAGAAACACCATATATTTT NA TRBJ1-3 NA TRBV9
CASSIARVGVNTEAFF TGTGCCAGTAGTATAGCACGGGTCGGGGTGAACACTGAAGCTTTCTTT once TRBJ1-1 NA TRBV19
CASSQGDRGRGYTF TGTGCCAGCAGCCAAGGGGACAGGGGCCGTGGCTACACCTTC NA TRBJ1-2 TRBD1 TRBV3-1/TRBV3-2
CAIRGGQGADTQYF TGTGCCATCAGAGGGGGACAGGGGGCAGATACGCAGTATTTT NA TRBJ2-3 TRBD1 TRBV10-3
CASSSGLAGTDTQYF TGTGCCAGCAGCTCAGGACTAGCGGGCACAGATACGCAGTATTTT once TRBJ2-3 TRBD2 TRBV5-4